Shown below are 6 T cell receptor beta chains from a single sample sequenced in a study of blood T cell repertoires in COVID-19. Sequencing was performed with immunoSEQ multiplex PCR; in TCRdb, only in-frame clones are kept and a portion is missing. The sample yields around 300,000 clones, around 90% seen once. The source material was peripheral blood. Receptors originate from a man in his late teens or twenties with active or convalescent COVID-19.

The chain employs TRBV11-2 and TRBJ2-7, with D possibly matching TRBD2 (5 bases). In germline, CDR1 is SGHAT, CDR2 FQNNGV. Trimming removed 5 bases at V and 2 bases at J, with 10 bases between. The CDR3 contains 13 residues. CDR3 in DNA: TGTGCCAGCAGCCCCGGGGTAACCTACGAGCAGTACTTC. Its protein is CASSPGVTYEQYF.

CDR3 sequence reads: CASSPGGGRTSNQPQHF. CDR3 DNA: TGTGCCAGCAGTCCTGGGGGCGGCCGCACTAGCAATCAGCCCCAGCATTTT. The chain has TRBV6-6 and TRBJ1-5; possibly TRBD1 for D (6 bases). Trimming removed 5 bases from V and 0 bases from J, with 17 bases in between. Germline V gives CDR1 MNHNY, CDR2 SVGAGI (reference sequence). The CDR3 sequence is 17 residues long.

The V gene is TRBV5-1, the J gene TRBJ1-3; the match to TRBD1 covers 8 bases. Germline trimming cut 3 bases from V and 4 bases from J; bases unmatched to any gene: 15. The CDR3 is 18 residues long. From germline, CDR1 is SGHRS and CDR2 YFSETQ. The CDR3 loop reads CASSSFGPAGTGGNTIYF. The CDR3 DNA is TGCGCCAGCAGCTCTTTTGGCCCCGCCGGGACAGGCGGAAACACCATATATTTT. The variable domain in full, completed from reference TRBV5-1 and TRBJ1-3, reads KAGVTQTPRYLIKTRGQQVTLSCSPISGHRSVSWYQQTPGQGLQFLFEYFSETQRNKGNFPGRFSGRQFSNSRSEMNVSTLELGDSALYLCASSSFGPAGTGGNTIYFGEGSWLTVV.

The chain employs TRBV5-1 and TRBJ1-1; D call uncertain. The CDR3 is 18 residues long. Trimming removed 2 bases from V and 0 bases from J, with 20 bases in between. CDR1 and CDR2 (germline): SGHRS, YFSETQ. The CDR3 DNA reads TGCGCCAGCAGCTTCCGTCTAAACCGACAAAATTTGAACACTGAAGCTTTCTTT. Its protein product is CASSFRLNRQNLNTEAFF.

The rearrangement uses TRBV19 and TRBJ2-1; D perhaps matches TRBD1 (5 bases). This CDR3 spans 12 amino acids. V was clipped by 4 bases and J by 8 bases, with 9 bases between them. Germline CDR1 and CDR2: LNHDA and SQIVND (reference sequence). The CDR3 here is CASSKGAYEQFF. Here the CDR3 DNA reads TGTGCCAGTAGTAAAGGGGCCTATGAGCAGTTCTTC.

The V and J genes are TRBV10-2 and TRBJ2-2, with 7 bases lining up with TRBD2. The CDR3 totals 15 residues. V was pared by 2 bases and J by 7 bases, with 7 bases of the junction left unmatched. Germline loops: CDR1 WSHSY, CDR2 SAAADI. For the CDR3, the DNA is TGCGCCAGCAGTGAGAGAGGGAGGGCCGGCGGGGAGCTGTTTTTT. Translating it yields CASSERGRAGGELFF.